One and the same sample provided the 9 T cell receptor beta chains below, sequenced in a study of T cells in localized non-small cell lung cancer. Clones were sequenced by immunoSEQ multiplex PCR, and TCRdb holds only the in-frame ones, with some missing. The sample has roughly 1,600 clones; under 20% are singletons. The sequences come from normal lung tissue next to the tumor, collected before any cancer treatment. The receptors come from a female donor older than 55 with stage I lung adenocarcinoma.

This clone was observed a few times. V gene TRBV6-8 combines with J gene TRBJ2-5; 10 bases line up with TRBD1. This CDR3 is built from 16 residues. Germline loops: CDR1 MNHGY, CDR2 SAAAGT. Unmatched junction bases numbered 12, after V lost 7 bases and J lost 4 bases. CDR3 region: CASKRSPGQGSETQYF. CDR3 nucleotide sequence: TGTGCCAGCAAACGAAGTCCGGGACAGGGGTCAGAGACCCAGTACTTC.

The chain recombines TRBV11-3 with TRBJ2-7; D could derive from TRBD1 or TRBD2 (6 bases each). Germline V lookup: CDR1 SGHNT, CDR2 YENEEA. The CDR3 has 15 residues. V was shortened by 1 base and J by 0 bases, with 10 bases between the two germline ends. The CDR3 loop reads CASSLVGGNSYEQYF. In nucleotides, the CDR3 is TGTGCCAGCAGCTTAGTAGGGGGGAACTCCTACGAGCAGTACTTC.

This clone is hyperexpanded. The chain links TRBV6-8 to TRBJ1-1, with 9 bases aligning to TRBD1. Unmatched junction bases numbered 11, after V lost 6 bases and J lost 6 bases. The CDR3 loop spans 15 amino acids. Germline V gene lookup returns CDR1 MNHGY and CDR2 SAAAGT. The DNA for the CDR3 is TGTGCCAGCAGAGCGACCGACAGGGGGATTTCTGAAGCTTTCTTT. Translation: CASRATDRGISEAFF.

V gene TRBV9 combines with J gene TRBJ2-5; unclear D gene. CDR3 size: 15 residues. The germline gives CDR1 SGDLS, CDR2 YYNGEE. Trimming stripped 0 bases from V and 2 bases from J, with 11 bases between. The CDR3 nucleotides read TGTGCCAGCAGCGTAGGGGTCCGGTTGCAAGAGACCCAGTACTTC. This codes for CASSVGVRLQETQYF.

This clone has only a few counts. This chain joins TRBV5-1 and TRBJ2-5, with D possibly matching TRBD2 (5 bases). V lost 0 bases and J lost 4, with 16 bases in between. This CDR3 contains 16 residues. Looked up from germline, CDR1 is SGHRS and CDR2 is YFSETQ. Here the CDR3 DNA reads TGCGCCAGCAGCTTGGACGGTTTGCGGGCGGGAGAGACCCAGTACTTC. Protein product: CASSLDGLRAGETQYF.

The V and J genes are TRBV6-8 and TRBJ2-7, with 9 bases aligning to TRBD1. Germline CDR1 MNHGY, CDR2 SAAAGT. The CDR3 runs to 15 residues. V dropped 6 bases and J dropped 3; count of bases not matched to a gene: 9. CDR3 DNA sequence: TGTGCCAGCAGCTATACAGGGGGCGCTGGCTACGAGCAGTACTTC. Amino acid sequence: CASSYTGGAGYEQYF.

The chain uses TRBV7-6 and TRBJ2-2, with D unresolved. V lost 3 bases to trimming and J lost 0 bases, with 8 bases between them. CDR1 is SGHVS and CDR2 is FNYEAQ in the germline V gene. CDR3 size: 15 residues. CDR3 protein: CASSLGRTNTGELFF. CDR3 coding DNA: TGTGCCAGCAGCTTGGGAAGAACGAACACCGGGGAGCTGTTTTTT.

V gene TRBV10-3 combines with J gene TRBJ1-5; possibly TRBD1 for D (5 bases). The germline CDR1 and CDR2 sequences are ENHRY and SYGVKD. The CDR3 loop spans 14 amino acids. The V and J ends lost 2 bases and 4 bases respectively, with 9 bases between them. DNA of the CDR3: TGTGCCATCAGTGAGAGGGGAGGGAATCAGCCCCAGCATTTT. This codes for CAISERGGNQPQHF.

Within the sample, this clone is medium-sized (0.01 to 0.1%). CDR3 sequence: CASSIDFQETQYF. The CDR3 region has the DNA TGTGCCAGTAGTATTGACTTCCAAGAGACCCAGTACTTC. V is TRBV19 and J is TRBJ2-5; D is uncertain. Per germline, CDR1 LNHDA and CDR2 SQIVND (reference sequence). Trimming removed 3 bases from V and 1 base from J, with 6 bases in between. CDR3 length: 13 amino acids. The variable domain in full, with the rest retrieved from reference TRBV19 and TRBJ2-5, is DGGITQSPKYLFRKEGQNVTLSCEQNLNHDAMYWYRQDPGQGLRLIYYSQIVNDFQKGDIAEGYSVSREKKESFPLTVTSAQKNPTAFYLCASSIDFQETQYFGPGTRLLVL.